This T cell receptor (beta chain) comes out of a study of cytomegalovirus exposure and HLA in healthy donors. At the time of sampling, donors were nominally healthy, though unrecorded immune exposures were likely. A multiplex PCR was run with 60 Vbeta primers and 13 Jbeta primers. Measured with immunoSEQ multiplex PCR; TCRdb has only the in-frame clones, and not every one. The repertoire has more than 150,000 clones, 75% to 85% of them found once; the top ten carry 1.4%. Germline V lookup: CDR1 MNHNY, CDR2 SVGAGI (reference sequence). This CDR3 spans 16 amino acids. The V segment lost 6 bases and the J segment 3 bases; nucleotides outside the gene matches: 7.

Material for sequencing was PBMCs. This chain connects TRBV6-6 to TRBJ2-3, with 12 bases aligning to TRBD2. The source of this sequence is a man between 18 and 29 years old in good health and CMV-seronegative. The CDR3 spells CASRYSSGGATDTQYF. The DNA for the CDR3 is TGTGCCAGCAGATATTCTAGCGGGGGGGCGACAGATACGCAGTATTTT.